The 14 T cell receptor beta chains reported below all come from one sample, sequenced in a study of CXCR3-negative and CXCR3-positive naive CD8 T cells (dated by TCRdb to between 2018 and 2021). Sequenced on a NextSeq 550. The Human TCR Profiling Kit (MiLaboratory) was used to make UMI-labeled 5' RACE TRB cDNA libraries. TCRdb reprocessed the sequencing reads and holds a single record per CDR3 protein sequence, with no DNA. The table for this sample shows tens of thousands of distinct CDR3 sequences. Roughly 10% of the sample goes to the ten largest clones. Material: memory CD8+ T cells from blood. The cell subset or site tag for this specimen amounts to: conventional CD8+ memory T cells (TMEM), sorted as controls. These receptor sequences come from a human donor in good health. Some clones in this sample may be carry-over from other donors' samples.

The chain couples TRBV7-8 to TRBJ2-1; lacking DNA, the TRBD1 call made by TCRdb goes unchecked. There are 19 residues in the CDR3. Looked up from germline, CDR1 is SGHVS and CDR2 is FQNEAQ. CDR3 in amino acids: CASSTPTGLRSSSYNEQFF.

The chain has TRBV11-3 and TRBJ1-1. CDR3 length equals 13 residues. The germline gives CDR1 SGHNT, CDR2 YENEEA. CDR3 loop: CASSFSINTEAFF.

This rearrangement joins TRBV7-6 to TRBJ2-5; the D call from TCRdb, TRBD2, cannot be confirmed without DNA. Germline V gene data show CDR1 as SGHVS and CDR2 as FNYEAQ. The CDR3 has 15 residues. The CDR3 reads CASRSTSGGQETQYF.

The CDR3 here is CASSYYGTGSDYEQYF. V is TRBV6-2 or TRBV6-3 and J is TRBJ2-7; as DNA is missing, the TRBD1 call by TCRdb cannot be tested. CDR1 MNHEY and CDR2 SVGEGT come from the germline V gene. The CDR3 covers 16 residues.

This clonotype counts as medium-sized (0.01 to 0.1%) by frequency. This chain connects TRBV6-2 or TRBV6-3 to TRBJ2-3; TCRdb's D call of TRBD1 is untestable without DNA. The CDR3 totals 14 residues. Germline CDR1 MNHEY, CDR2 SVGEGT. CDR3 residues: CASTGGASTDTQYF.

The chain is built from TRBV29-1 and TRBJ2-7. This CDR3 spans 11 amino acids. The germline gives CDR1 SQVTM, CDR2 ANQGSEA. The CDR3: CSVNYGYEQYF.

V gene TRBV9 combines with J gene TRBJ2-5; TCRdb indicates TRBD2, and absent DNA this call remains unverified. This CDR3 has 20 amino acids. CDR1 is SGDLS, CDR2 YYNGEE, per germline. This CDR3 reads CASSSSGGGGFAGTGETQYF.

V gene TRBV5-4 combines with J gene TRBJ2-1. Germline V gene sequence: CDR1 SGHNT, CDR2 YYREEE (reference sequence). This CDR3 spans 13 amino acids. The CDR3 loop reads CASSSSFSDEQFF.

The chain employs TRBV4-3 and TRBJ2-3; checking the TCRdb D call of TRBD2 is not possible without DNA. This CDR3 region has 17 residues. CDR1 and CDR2 (germline): LGHNA, YSLEER. The CDR3 loop is CASSQDRGRKTGNTQYF.

V gene TRBV12-3 or TRBV12-4 combines with J gene TRBJ2-3; the TCRdb D gene call, TRBD1, has no DNA to confirm it. The CDR3 sequence is 17 residues long. CDR3 in amino acids: CASNPHLIQGPADTQYF.

This chain connects TRBV10-3 to TRBJ2-1; TCRdb returns TRBD2, unconfirmable since there is no DNA. CDR3 length: 15 amino acids. Germline V lookup: CDR1 ENHRY, CDR2 SYGVKD. CDR3 in amino acids: CAISESSGGANEQFF.

This rearrangement joins TRBV29-1 to TRBJ2-7. The CDR3 extends over 13 amino acids. In germline, CDR1 is SQVTM, CDR2 ANQGSEA. CDR3 residues: CSVAPGASYEQYF.

The V and J genes are TRBV4-1 and TRBJ2-7. Germline-derived CDR1 and CDR2 are MGHRA and YSYEKL. The CDR3 loop spans 15 amino acids. CDR3 sequence: CASSQDAQPPYEQYF.

The gene calls are TRBV4-2 and TRBJ1-1; TCRdb's assignment of TRBD1 cannot be checked, as there is no DNA. Germline-derived CDR1 and CDR2 are LGHNA and YNFKEQ. CDR3 length equals 17 residues. CDR3: CASSHPRDRGPITEAFF.